This T cell receptor (beta chain) was profiled in a study of blood T cells in healthy people across ages. This clonotype was observed a handful of times. Next came a second PCR, run for roughly 7 to 12 cycles, which used a sample-barcoded 5' primer along with a J-beta primer mix. TCRdb analysed the 5' RACE reads with MiXCR anew, one entry per CDR3 protein. The sample holds approximately 1,700,000 distinct CDR3 sequences, approximately 39% seen once. The sample comprised blood. This receptor was taken from a human donor in good health.

The CDR3: CARGNSRVPLYNEQFF. The CDR3 region has the DNA TGTGCCAGAGGGAACTCCAGGGTGCCCCTATACAATGAGCAGTTCTTC. The chain carries TRBV2 and TRBJ2-1; possible D gene TRBD1, 5 bases. V was trimmed by 9 bases and J by 4 bases, leaving 22 bases between them. The CDR3 runs to 16 residues. Germline V gene sequence: CDR1 SNHLY, CDR2 FYNNEI.